This entry is about one T cell receptor beta chain. The data are from a study of T cell changes during pregnancy in multiple sclerosis. Germline V CDR1 and CDR2: SGHRS, YFSETQ. This CDR3 has 13 residues. The germline V and J ends were trimmed by 3 bases and 5 bases, with 11 bases remaining between them. The data were produced by immunoSEQ multiplex PCR, yet TCRdb's version contains in-frame clones alone and is incomplete. The sample lists about 120,000 clones; 80% to 95% were seen once. The chain joins TRBV5-1 to TRBJ2-5, with D maybe TRBD2 (6 bases). The starting material was peripheral blood, obtained before pregnancy. This clonotype was sampled from a female donor with multiple sclerosis, enrolled in a pregnancy study. The chain's CDR3 is CASSSPGTETQYF. The CDR3 DNA follows: TGCGCCAGCAGCTCACCAGGGACTGAGACCCAGTACTTC.